Following are 3 T cell receptor beta chains from one sample sequenced in a study of cytomegalovirus exposure and HLA in healthy donors. The PCR ran on 60 Vbeta and 13 Jbeta primers. Clones were read by immunoSEQ multiplex PCR, and TCRdb kept only the in-frame ones, dropping some. Of 130,000 or so clones listed, approximately 71% are singletons. Source material: PBMCs. Every receptor here comes from a woman aged 55-69 years in good health and CMV-seronegative.

The CDR3 sequence: CASSLDRISTDTQYF. CDR3 sequence (DNA): TGTGCCAGCAGCCTCGACAGGATAAGCACAGATACGCAGTATTTT. J is TRBJ2-3 and V is TRBV2, with a possible D match to TRBD1 (6 bases). V was clipped by 6 bases and J by 0 bases, with 13 bases between them. CDR1 is SNHLY, CDR2 FYNNEI, per germline. This CDR3 comprises 15 residues.

This clone has just a few counts. The genes are TRBV6-5 and TRBJ1-1, with a tentative D call TRBD1 (5 bases). The CDR3 is made up of 14 amino acids. Germline values: CDR1 MNHEY, CDR2 SVGAGI. V dropped 6 bases and J dropped 5 bases, with 16 bases sitting between them. CDR3 in amino acids: CASSRDSQKTEAFF. The CDR3, as DNA: TGTGCCAGCAGCCGGGACTCCCAAAAAACTGAAGCTTTCTTT.

The chain combines TRBV5-1 with TRBJ1-1, with a possible D match to TRBD1 (5 bases). In germline, CDR1 is SGHRS, CDR2 YFSETQ. CDR3 length: 14 residues. The V and J ends lost 6 bases and 2 bases respectively, with 14 bases between them. The CDR3 loop reads CASKVQAVNTEAFF. CDR3 in DNA: TGCGCCAGCAAGGTACAGGCTGTCAACACTGAAGCTTTCTTT.